The 27 T cell receptor beta chains below were found in one sample sequenced in a study of cytomegalovirus exposure and HLA in healthy donors. Clones were sequenced by immunoSEQ multiplex PCR, and TCRdb holds only the in-frame ones, with some missing. The table shows about 240,000 clones, with approximately 83% occurring only once. The sequenced sample consisted of PBMCs. Receptors were obtained from a woman in her 30s in good health and CMV-seropositive.

The chain combines TRBV19 with TRBJ1-4; perhaps TRBD1 as D (6 bases). This CDR3 spans 12 amino acids. Germline loops: CDR1 LNHDA, CDR2 SQIVND (reference sequence). V lost 7 bases and J 6 bases, leaving 9 bases between the germline ends. CDR3 in amino acids: CASKGGYEKLFF. The DNA for the CDR3 is TGTGCCAGTAAGGGGGGGTATGAAAAACTGTTTTTT.

This clone appeared a single time. The chain uses TRBV19 and TRBJ1-1, with D perhaps matching TRBD1 (5 bases). This CDR3 spans 14 amino acids. Trimming stripped 1 base from V and 3 bases from J, with 9 bases between. Germline V gives CDR1 LNHDA, CDR2 SQIVND (reference sequence). The CDR3 is CASSIGSGDTEAFF. In nucleotides, the CDR3 is TGTGCCAGTAGTATAGGCTCGGGGGACACTGAAGCTTTCTTT.

CDR3 region: CASSSSQAGETQYF. CDR3 sequence (DNA): TGCGCCAGCAGCTCCTCCCAGGCGGGGGAGACCCAGTACTTC. The rearrangement links TRBV5-1 to TRBJ2-5, with D possibly being TRBD2 (6 bases). There are 14 residues in the CDR3. V shed 3 bases and J shed 5 bases, with 14 bases lying between them. CDR1 is SGHRS, CDR2 YFSETQ, per germline.

V usage is TRBV10-3 and J usage is TRBJ1-3; possibly TRBD1 for D (5 bases). This CDR3 is 13 amino acids long. Trimming left V 6 bases short and J 3 bases short, with 9 bases between. In germline, CDR1 is ENHRY, CDR2 SYGVKD. CDR3 in DNA: TGTGCCATCAGGGACGACAGTGGAAACACCATATATTTT. Its protein is CAIRDDSGNTIYF.

The chain joins TRBV9 to TRBJ1-1; D may be TRBD1 (5 bases). Trimming removed 2 bases from V and 1 base from J, with 12 bases in between. The germline CDR1 and CDR2 sequences are SGDLS and YYNGEE. This CDR3 comprises 15 residues. CDR3 loop: CASSVYGGENTEAFF. The CDR3 nucleotides are TGTGCCAGCAGCGTCTATGGGGGGGAGAACACTGAAGCTTTCTTT.

The chain carries TRBV2 and TRBJ1-5, with 7 positions matching TRBD1. Germline assignment: CDR1 SNHLY and CDR2 FYNNEI. This CDR3 has 14 amino acids. Germline trimming cut 6 bases from V and 7 bases from J; bases unmatched to any gene: 9. The chain's CDR3 is CASRMSGGWQPQHF. CDR3 in DNA: TGTGCCAGCAGGATGTCAGGGGGATGGCAGCCCCAGCATTTT.

The CDR3 loop reads CASSELTSGIVTQYF. The CDR3 DNA is TGTGCCAGCAGTGAACTCACTAGCGGGATAGTGACCCAGTACTTC. The chain carries TRBV6-1 and TRBJ2-5; 10 positions agree with TRBD2. Losses at the gene ends were 2 bases for V and 7 bases for J; bases not matched to a gene: 7. The length of the CDR3 is 15 residues. CDR1 is MNHNS, CDR2 SASEGT, per germline.

This chain links TRBV28 with TRBJ2-7; 9 positions match TRBD1. V was pared by 5 bases and J by 5 bases, with 10 bases of the junction left unmatched. The length of the CDR3 is 15 residues. Germline CDR1 MDHEN, CDR2 SYDVKM. CDR3 residues: CASSPPGTGSNEQYF. CDR3 sequence (DNA): TGTGCCAGCAGTCCACCCGGGACAGGGAGCAACGAGCAGTACTTC.

The chain joins TRBV7-7 to TRBJ2-1; 8 bases map to TRBD2. V shed 5 bases and J 8 bases; nucleotides not matched to a gene: 11. The CDR3 covers 15 residues. Germline loops: CDR1 SSHAT, CDR2 FNYEAQ (reference sequence). CDR3 nucleotides: TGTGCCAGCAGCCCTATCCTAGCGGGTTTTTATGAGCAGTTCTTC. Translating gives CASSPILAGFYEQFF. The full variable domain, rest sourced from reference TRBV7-7 and TRBJ2-1, is GAGVSQSPRYKVTKRGQDVTLRCDPISSHATLYWYQQALGQGPEFLTYFNYEAQPDKSGLPSDRFSAERPEGSISTLTIQRTEQRDSAMYRCASSPILAGFYEQFFGPGTRLTVL.

The genes are TRBV29-1 and TRBJ2-5; D possibly corresponds to TRBD2 (6 bases). V lost 4 bases, J lost 5 bases, and 11 bases lay in between. CDR1 is SQVTM, CDR2 ANQGSEA, per germline. The length of the CDR3 is 12 residues. This CDR3 reads CSVVGLSETQYF. The CDR3 DNA reads as TGCAGCGTTGTGGGACTCTCGGAGACCCAGTACTTC.

The rearrangement joins TRBV10-2 to TRBJ2-7; the D gene is possibly TRBD2 (5 bases). Trimming left V 10 bases short and J 5 bases short, with 15 bases between. The CDR3 consists of 12 residues. Looked up from germline, CDR1 is WSHSY and CDR2 is SAAADI. CDR3 DNA: TGCGCCACCAGATCTGCGGGTGACGAGCAGTACTTC. Encoded protein: CATRSAGDEQYF.

The CDR3 here is CASLISSDRLFYGYTF. CDR3 bases: TGTGCCAGTTTAATTAGTTCGGACAGACTCTTCTATGGCTACACCTTC. The rearrangement joins TRBV19 to TRBJ1-2; TRBD1 is a possible D gene (6 bases). Trimming removed 8 bases at V and 4 bases at J, with 23 bases between. Germline values: CDR1 LNHDA, CDR2 SQIVND (reference sequence). The CDR3 has 16 amino acids.

The chain employs TRBV9 and TRBJ1-1; D possibly corresponds to TRBD1 (5 bases). The V end was cut by 1 base, the J end by 4 bases, with 11 bases between. Germline values: CDR1 SGDLS, CDR2 YYNGEE. This CDR3 has 14 residues. CDR3 nucleotides: TGTGCCAGCAGCGTATCGGGGGAGAGCACTGAAGCTTTCTTT. It translates to CASSVSGESTEAFF.

V gene TRBV29-1 combines with J gene TRBJ2-3, with 8 bases lining up with TRBD2. V shed 3 bases and J 1 base; nucleotides not matched to a gene: 3. CDR1 SQVTM and CDR2 ANQGSEA come from the germline V gene. The CDR3 sequence is 14 residues long. CDR3 bases: TGCAGCGTTGAGACTAGCGCGGGCACAGATACGCAGTATTTT. Its protein product is CSVETSAGTDTQYF.

The rearrangement joins TRBV5-1 to TRBJ1-1; D may be TRBD1 (5 bases). V lost 2 bases to trimming and J lost 0 bases, with 17 bases between them. Germline-derived CDR1 and CDR2 are SGHRS and YFSETQ. The CDR3 totals 17 residues. The DNA of the CDR3 is TGCGCCAGCAGCTTCGGTGGAGGGGACTATATGAACACTGAAGCTTTCTTT. This encodes CASSFGGGDYMNTEAFF.

The V call is TRBV27, the J call TRBJ2-7; 8 nucleotides align to TRBD1. The CDR3 extends over 14 amino acids. Germline-derived CDR1 and CDR2 are MNHEY and SMNVEV (reference sequence). V lost 3 bases, J lost 3 bases, and 4 bases stayed unmatched. The CDR3 sequence is CASSLYRGNYEQYF. Here the CDR3 DNA reads TGTGCCAGCAGTTTGTACAGGGGGAACTACGAGCAGTACTTC.

The CDR3 is CASLGGAGGYTF. The CDR3 DNA sequence: TGTGCCAGCCTCGGAGGAGCGGGTGGCTACACCTTC. This chain links TRBV6-1 with TRBJ1-2; D gene unclear. Germline assignment: CDR1 MNHNS and CDR2 SASEGT. V was pared by 8 bases and J by 7 bases, with 14 bases between. The CDR3 length is 12 residues.

This chain links TRBV5-1 with TRBJ1-2, with D perhaps matching TRBD1 (6 bases). V was cut by 0 bases and J by 5 bases, with 14 bases left in between. Germline V gives CDR1 SGHRS, CDR2 YFSETQ. The CDR3 is 15 residues long. The CDR3 loop is CASSLGEGTRYGYTF. The CDR3 DNA sequence: TGCGCCAGCAGCTTGGGGGAAGGGACAAGATATGGCTACACCTTC.

The sample holds one count of this clone. The chain is built from TRBV5-1 and TRBJ1-4, with TRBD1 matching 7 bases. The V and J ends lost 3 bases and 10 bases, in that order; junction bases with no gene match: 9. The CDR3 totals 14 residues. CDR1 and CDR2 (germline): SGHRS, YFSETQ. The CDR3 DNA reads as TGCGCCAGCAGCTCCACCTACAGGGGCGGAAAACTGTTTTTT. This gives the protein CASSSTYRGGKLFF.

V usage is TRBV5-4 and J usage is TRBJ1-1; D is undetermined. Germline assignment: CDR1 SGHNT and CDR2 YYREEE (reference sequence). Trimming pared 4 bases from V and 5 bases from J, leaving 12 bases between. CDR3 length: 13 amino acids. CDR3 nucleotides: TGTGCCAGCAGCCCAACACCTGATACTGAAGCTTTCTTT. Protein sequence: CASSPTPDTEAFF.

The chain employs TRBV27 and TRBJ1-1, with a possible D match to TRBD1 (5 bases). V lost 2 bases and J 1 base, leaving 8 bases between the germline ends. CDR1 MNHEY and CDR2 SMNVEV come from the germline V gene (reference sequence). The CDR3 has 14 amino acids. For the CDR3, the DNA is TGTGCCAGCAGTTTAGTGGGGGGGAACACTGAAGCTTTCTTT. It encodes CASSLVGGNTEAFF.

The chain employs TRBV5-1 and TRBJ2-2; possibly TRBD1 for D (6 bases). Trimming left V 6 bases short and J 4 bases short, with 16 bases between. The CDR3 is made up of 15 amino acids. Germline CDR1 is SGHRS and CDR2 is YFSETQ. The CDR3 region has the DNA TGCGCCAGCACCATGACAGGCGGAGCCACCGGGGAGCTGTTTTTT. Translated: CASTMTGGATGELFF.

The V gene is TRBV2, the J gene TRBJ1-5, with D unclear. This CDR3 region has 13 residues. The ends were cut back, 3 bases at V and 4 bases at J, with 7 bases in the middle. Germline V gives CDR1 SNHLY, CDR2 FYNNEI. This CDR3 reads CASSDEVNQPQHF. For the CDR3, the DNA is TGTGCCAGCAGTGATGAGGTTAATCAGCCCCAGCATTTT.

The V call is TRBV11-3, the J call TRBJ2-3; TRBD2 aligns across 8 bases. The junction had 8 bases not matched to a gene; V was cut back by 5 bases and J by 1 base. Germline V CDR1 and CDR2: SGHNT, YENEEA. The CDR3 covers 16 residues. CDR3 amino acids: CASSLSTSGGTDTQYF. In DNA form, the CDR3 reads TGTGCCAGCAGCCTCAGTACTAGCGGAGGCACAGATACGCAGTATTTT.

The chain uses TRBV6-6 and TRBJ2-3, with D uncertain. The CDR3 covers 16 residues. Trimming shortened V by 4 bases and J by 0 bases, and 14 bases separated the two germline ends. Germline CDR1 reads MNHNY; CDR2 reads SVGAGI (reference sequence). The CDR3 sequence is CASSSRIAQSTDTQYF. As DNA, the CDR3 is TGTGCCAGCAGTTCTCGAATCGCACAGAGCACAGATACGCAGTATTTT.

The rearrangement uses TRBV6-1 and TRBJ2-1; TRBD2 aligns across 15 bases. With V trimmed by 4 bases and J by 12 bases, 10 bases remained unmatched. Germline assignment: CDR1 MNHNS and CDR2 SASEGT. The length of the CDR3 is 16 residues. CDR3 nucleotide sequence: TGTGCCAGCAGTGCTCTAGGACTAGCGGGAGGGCAATTGCAGTTCTTC. It encodes CASSALGLAGGQLQFF.

The V call is TRBV10-3, the J call TRBJ2-1, with 11 bases identical to TRBD2. CDR3 length equals 16 residues. Germline CDR1 ENHRY, CDR2 SYGVKD. The junction had 4 bases not matched to a gene; V was cut back by 6 bases and J by 0 bases. Here the CDR3 reads CAISSSGRNSYNEQFF. Here the CDR3 DNA reads TGTGCCATCAGCTCTAGCGGGAGGAACTCCTACAATGAGCAGTTCTTC.